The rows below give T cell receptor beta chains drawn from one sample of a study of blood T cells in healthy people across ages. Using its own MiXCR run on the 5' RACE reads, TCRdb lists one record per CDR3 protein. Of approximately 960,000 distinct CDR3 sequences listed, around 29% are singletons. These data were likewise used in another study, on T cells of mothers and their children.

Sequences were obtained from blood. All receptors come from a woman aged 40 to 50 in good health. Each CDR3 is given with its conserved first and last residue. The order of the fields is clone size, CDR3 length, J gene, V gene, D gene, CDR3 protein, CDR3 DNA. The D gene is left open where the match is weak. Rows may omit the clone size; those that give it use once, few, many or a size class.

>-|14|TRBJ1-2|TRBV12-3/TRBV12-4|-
CASSLGPRPYGYTF
TGTGCCAGCAGTTTAGGACCTCGACCCTATGGCTACACCTTC
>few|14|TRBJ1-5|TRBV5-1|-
CASSEGTSNQPQHF
TGCGCCAGCAGCGAGGGTACTAGCAATCAGCCCCAGCATTTT
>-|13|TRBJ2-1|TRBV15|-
CATTQETYNEQFF
TGTGCCACCACACAAGAAACCTACAATGAGCAGTTCTTC
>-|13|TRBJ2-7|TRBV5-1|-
CASSLWTAYEQYF
TGCGCCAGCAGCTTGTGGACAGCTTACGAGCAGTACTTC
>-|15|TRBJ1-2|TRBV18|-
CASSPQNDRSYGYTF
TGTGCCAGCTCACCACAAAATGATCGTAGCTATGGCTACACCTTC
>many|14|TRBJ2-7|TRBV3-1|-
CASSPRTESYEQYF
TGTGCCAGCAGCCCCCGGACAGAATCCTACGAGCAGTACTTC
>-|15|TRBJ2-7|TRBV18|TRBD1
CASSPKGQGAYEQYF
TGTGCCAGCTCACCAAAAGGACAGGGGGCCTACGAGCAGTACTTC
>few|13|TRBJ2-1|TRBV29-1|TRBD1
CSVAGTVGDEQFF
TGCAGCGTTGCTGGGACAGTAGGCGATGAGCAGTTCTTC
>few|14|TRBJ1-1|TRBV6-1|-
CASRGFGGPTEAFF
TGTGCCAGCAGGGGGTTCGGGGGGCCCACTGAAGCTTTCTTT
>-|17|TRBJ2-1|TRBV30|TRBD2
CARSRVPLAGGHNEQFF
TGTGCCCGGAGTAGGGTCCCGCTAGCGGGGGGGCACAATGAGCAGTTCTTC
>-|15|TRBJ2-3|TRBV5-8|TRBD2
CASSLRGTYTDTQYF
TGTGCCAGCAGCCTGCGGGGGACCTACACAGATACGCAGTATTTT
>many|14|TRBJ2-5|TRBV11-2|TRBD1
CASSRDRGFETQYF
TGTGCCAGCAGCCGGGACAGGGGATTTGAGACCCAGTACTTC
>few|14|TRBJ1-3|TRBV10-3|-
CAISVGGGGNTIYF
TGTGCCATCAGTGTCGGTGGAGGTGGAAACACCATATATTTT
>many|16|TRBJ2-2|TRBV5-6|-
CASSPPSSRNAGELFF
TGTGCCAGCAGCCCACCGTCCAGCCGGAATGCCGGGGAGCTGTTTTTT
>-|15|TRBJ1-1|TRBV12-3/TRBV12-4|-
CASRAERGRNTEAFF
TGTGCCAGCAGAGCTGAAAGGGGAAGGAACACTGAAGCTTTCTTT
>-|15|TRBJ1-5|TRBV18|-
CASSRAGTDNQPQHF
TGTGCCAGCTCACGGGCCGGGACGGACAATCAGCCCCAGCATTTT
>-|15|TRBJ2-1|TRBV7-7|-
CASSLTERAQETQFF
TGTGCTAGCAGCTTAACCGAGCGGGCACAAGAGACCCAGTTCTTC
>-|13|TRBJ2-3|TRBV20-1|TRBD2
CSGRGGLTDTQYF
TGCAGTGGGCGGGGGGGCCTAACAGATACGCAGTATTTT
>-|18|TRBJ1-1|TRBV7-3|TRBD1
CASSAYPYPGRTGQVAFF
TGTGCCAGCAGCGCATACCCATATCCCGGACGGACAGGGCAGGTCGCTTTCTTT
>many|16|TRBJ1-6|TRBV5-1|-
CASLLQGTRLNSPLHF
TGCGCCAGCCTATTACAGGGAACAAGGCTTAATTCACCCCTCCACTTT
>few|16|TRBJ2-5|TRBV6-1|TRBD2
CASRVSLAARVGTQYF
TGTGCCAGCAGGGTCAGTCTAGCGGCCCGGGTGGGGACCCAGTACTTC
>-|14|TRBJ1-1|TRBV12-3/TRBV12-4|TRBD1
CTSSGQGLPTEAFF
TGTACCAGCAGCGGACAGGGCCTCCCCACTGAAGCTTTCTTT
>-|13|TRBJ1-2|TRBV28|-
CASTPRGRKGYTF
TGTGCCAGCACCCCGCGGGGTAGGAAGGGCTACACCTTC
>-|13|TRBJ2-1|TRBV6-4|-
CASSTIRGGEQFF
TGTGCCAGCAGTACCATTAGGGGAGGTGAGCAGTTCTTC
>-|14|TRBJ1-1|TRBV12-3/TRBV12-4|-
CASSLRDGWKEAFF
TGTGCCAGCAGTCTCCGGGACGGATGGAAGGAAGCTTTCTTT
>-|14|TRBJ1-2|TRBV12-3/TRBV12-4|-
CASSGSDRNYGYTF
TGTGCCAGCAGTGGTTCGGACCGCAACTATGGCTACACCTTC
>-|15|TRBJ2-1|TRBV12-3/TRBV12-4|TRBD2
CAGSLGGGQYNEQFF
TGTGCCGGCAGTTTAGGCGGGGGTCAGTACAATGAGCAGTTCTTC
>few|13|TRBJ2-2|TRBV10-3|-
CAIMGTNTGELFF
TGTGCCATCATGGGGACAAACACCGGGGAGCTGTTTTTT
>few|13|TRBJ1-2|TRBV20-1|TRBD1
CSASRDRAYGYTF
TGCAGTGCGAGCCGGGACAGAGCCTATGGCTACACCTTC
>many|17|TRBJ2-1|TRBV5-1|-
CASSSTRDLSSYNEQFF
TGCGCCAGCAGCTCGACCAGGGACTTGAGCTCCTACAATGAGCAGTTCTTC
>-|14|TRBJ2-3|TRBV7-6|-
CASSLGAFTDAQYF
TGTGCCAGCAGCTTAGGGGCCTTCACAGATGCGCAGTATTTT
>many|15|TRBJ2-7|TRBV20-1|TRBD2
CSAIYTVGGLYEQYF
TGCAGTGCTATATATACAGTGGGGGGGTTGTACGAGCAGTACTTC
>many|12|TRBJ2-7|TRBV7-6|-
CASSYRRYEQYF
TGTGCCAGCAGCTACCGTAGGTACGAGCAGTACTTC
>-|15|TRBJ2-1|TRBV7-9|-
CASSLEGLTYNEQFF
TGTGCCAGCAGCTTGGAGGGACTGACCTACAATGAGCAGTTCTTC
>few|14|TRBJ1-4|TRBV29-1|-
CSVEGPSTSEKLFF
TGCAGCGTTGAAGGGCCCTCAACTAGTGAAAAACTGTTTTTT
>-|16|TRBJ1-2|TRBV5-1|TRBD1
CASSPPRGTGDLGYTF
TGCGCCAGCAGCCCTCCGAGGGGGACAGGGGACTTGGGCTACACCTTC
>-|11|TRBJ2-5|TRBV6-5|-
CASEGEATQYF
TGTGCCAGTGAGGGGGAAGCGACCCAGTACTTC
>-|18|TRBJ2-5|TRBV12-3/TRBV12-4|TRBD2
CASSFGLAGGLYQETQYF
TGTGCCAGCAGTTTCGGACTAGCGGGGGGCCTGTACCAAGAGACCCAGTACTTC
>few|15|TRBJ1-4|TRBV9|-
CASSVAGMGNEKLFF
TGTGCCAGCAGCGTAGCCGGGATGGGAAATGAAAAACTGTTTTTT
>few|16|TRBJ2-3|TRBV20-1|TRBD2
CSAPPYERGATDTQYF
TGCAGTGCCCCCCCCTATGAGCGGGGCGCGACAGATACGCAGTATTTT
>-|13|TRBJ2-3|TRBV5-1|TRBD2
CASSPEGGTTQYF
TGCGCCAGCAGCCCTGAGGGAGGGACTACGCAGTATTTT
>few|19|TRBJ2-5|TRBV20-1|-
CSATTGIRAQGLGKETQYF
TGCAGTGCTACCACGGGGATCAGAGCACAGGGCTTAGGCAAAGAGACCCAGTACTTC
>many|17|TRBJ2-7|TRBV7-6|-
CASSARLTGPSAYEQYF
TGTGCCAGCAGCGCCCGTCTTACAGGGCCCTCTGCCTACGAGCAGTACTTC
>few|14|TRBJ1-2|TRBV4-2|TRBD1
CSTSPDRGGYGYTF
TGTTCCACCAGCCCGGACAGGGGCGGCTATGGCTACACCTTC
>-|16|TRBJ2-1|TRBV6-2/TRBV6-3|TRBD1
CASSFRVDRLYNEQFF
TGTGCCAGCAGTTTCCGTGTGGACAGGCTTTACAATGAGCAGTTCTTC
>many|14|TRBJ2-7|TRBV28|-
CASSTQYSSNEQYF
TGTGCCAGCAGTACCCAATATTCCTCTAACGAGCAGTACTTC
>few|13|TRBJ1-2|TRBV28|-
CASSRGRVIGYTF
TGTGCCAGCAGTAGGGGCAGGGTGATTGGCTACACCTTC
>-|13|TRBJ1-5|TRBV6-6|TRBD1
CTSTDRVNQPQHF
TGTACCAGCACAGACAGGGTCAATCAGCCCCAGCATTTT
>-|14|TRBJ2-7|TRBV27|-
CASSLQPESLATYF
TGTGCCAGCAGTTTACAGCCAGAAAGTCTAGCAACGTACTTC
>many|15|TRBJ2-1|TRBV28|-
CASSPLGSPYNEQFF
TGTGCCAGCAGTCCTCTAGGGTCCCCCTACAATGAGCAGTTCTTC
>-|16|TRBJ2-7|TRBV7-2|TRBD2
CASSTTSGGPWGEQYF
TGTGCCAGCAGCACCACTAGCGGGGGCCCCTGGGGCGAGCAGTACTTC
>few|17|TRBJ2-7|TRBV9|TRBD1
CASSVGKRDRASYEQYF
TGTGCCAGCAGCGTAGGGAAAAGGGACAGAGCTTCCTACGAGCAGTACTTC
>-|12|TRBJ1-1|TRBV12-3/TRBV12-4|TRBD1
CASSFSGGEAFF
TGTGCCAGCAGTTTTTCAGGGGGGGAAGCTTTCTTT
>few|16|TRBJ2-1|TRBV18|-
CASSPTAQAYHNEQFF
TGTGCCAGCTCACCCACTGCACAGGCCTACCACAATGAGCAGTTCTTC
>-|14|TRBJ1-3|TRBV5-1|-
CASSLGREGNTIYF
TGCGCCAGCAGCTTGGGCAGGGAAGGAAACACCATATATTTT
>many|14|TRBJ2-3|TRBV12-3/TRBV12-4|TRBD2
CASSFKTSSDTQYF
TGTGCCAGCAGTTTCAAGACTAGCAGTGATACGCAGTATTTT
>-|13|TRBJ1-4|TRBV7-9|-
CASSSDLHEKLFF
TGTGCCAGCAGCTCGGATCTTCACGAAAAACTGTTTTTT